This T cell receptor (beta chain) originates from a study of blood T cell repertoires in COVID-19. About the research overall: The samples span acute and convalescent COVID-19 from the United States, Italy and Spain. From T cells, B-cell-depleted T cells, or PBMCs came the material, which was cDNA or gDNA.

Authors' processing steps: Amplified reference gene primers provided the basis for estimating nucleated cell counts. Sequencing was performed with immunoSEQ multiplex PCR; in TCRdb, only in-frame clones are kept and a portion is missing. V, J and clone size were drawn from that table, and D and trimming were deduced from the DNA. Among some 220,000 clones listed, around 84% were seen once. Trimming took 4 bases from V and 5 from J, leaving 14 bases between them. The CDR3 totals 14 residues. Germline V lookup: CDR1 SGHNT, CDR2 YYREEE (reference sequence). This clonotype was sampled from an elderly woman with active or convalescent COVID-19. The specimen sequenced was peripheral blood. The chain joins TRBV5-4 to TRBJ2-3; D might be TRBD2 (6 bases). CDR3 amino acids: CASSVVAEGDTQYF. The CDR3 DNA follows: TGTGCCAGCAGCGTGGTAGCGGAGGGAGATACGCAGTATTTT. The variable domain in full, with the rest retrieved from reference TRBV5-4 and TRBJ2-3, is ETGVTQSPTHLIKTRGQQVTLRCSSQSGHNTVSWYQQALGQGPQFIFQYYREEENGRGNFPPRFSGLQFPNYSSELNVNALELDDSALYLCASSVVAEGDTQYFGPGTRLTVL.